This T cell receptor beta chain was recovered during a study of cytomegalovirus exposure and HLA in healthy donors. Turning to the study itself: An early release of data contained about 85 million unique TCRs, which came from HLA-typed donors.

This clone has more than one count but fewer than ten. This PCR relied on a set of 60 Vbeta primers and 13 Jbeta primers. Generated by immunoSEQ multiplex PCR, the TCRdb table keeps only in-frame clones and is missing some. There are 95,000 to 150,000 clones in the sample; around 80% occur only once, and 8.8% lies in the top ten. The CDR3 has 14 residues. V was pared by 4 bases and J by 5 bases, with 7 bases of the junction left unmatched. Germline V gene sequence: CDR1 LNHDA, CDR2 SQIVND (reference sequence). This rearrangement joins TRBV19 to TRBJ2-5; 7 bases fit TRBD1. This TCR came from a female donor in good health and CMV-seropositive. The sequencing input was PBMCs. DNA for the CDR3: TGTGCCAGTAGTAAAACAGGGGTCTGGGAGACCCAGTACTTC. The encoded protein is CASSKTGVWETQYF.